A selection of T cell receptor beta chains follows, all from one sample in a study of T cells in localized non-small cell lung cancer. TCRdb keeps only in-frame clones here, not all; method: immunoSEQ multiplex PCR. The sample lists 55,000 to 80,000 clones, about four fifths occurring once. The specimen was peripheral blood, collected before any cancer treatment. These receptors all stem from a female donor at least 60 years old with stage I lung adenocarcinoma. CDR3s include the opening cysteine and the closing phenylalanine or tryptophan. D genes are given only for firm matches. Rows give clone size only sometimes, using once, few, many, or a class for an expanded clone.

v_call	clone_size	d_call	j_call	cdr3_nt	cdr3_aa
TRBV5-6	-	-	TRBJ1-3	TGTGCCAGCAGCAGTAGGGTAAACACCATATATTTT	CASSSRVNTIYF
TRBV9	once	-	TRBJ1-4	TGTGCCAGCAGCAGACTACAGGGTATTAATGAAAAACTGTTTTTT	CASSRLQGINEKLFF
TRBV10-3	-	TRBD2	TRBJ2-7	TGTGCCATCACAGAGCGGGGGGGTCACGAGCAGTACTTC	CAITERGGHEQYF
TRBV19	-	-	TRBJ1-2	TGTGCCAGTAGTACAGGGGTAAACTATGGCTACACCTTC	CASSTGVNYGYTF
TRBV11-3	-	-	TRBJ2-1	TGTGCCAGCAGCTTAGTAGCGGGTCAGGGGGCCTACAATGAGCAGTTCTTC	CASSLVAGQGAYNEQFF
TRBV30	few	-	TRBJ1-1	TGTGCCTGGAATAGAGGCCTGAACACTGAAGCTTTCTTT	CAWNRGLNTEAFF
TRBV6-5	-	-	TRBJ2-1	TGTGCCAGCTGGGCGGACTACAATGAGCAGTTCTTC	CASWADYNEQFF
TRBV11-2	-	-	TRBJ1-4	TGTGCCAGCAGCTTAGTGAGAGGGAGGGAAAAACTGTTTTTT	CASSLVRGREKLFF
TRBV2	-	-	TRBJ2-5	TGTGCCAGCAGTGCTGGGTTGAGGGGGGCCCGAGGGGAGACCCAGTACTTC	CASSAGLRGARGETQYF
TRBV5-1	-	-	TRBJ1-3	TGCGCCAGCAGCAATGAGTTCCTTACCTCTGGAAACACCATATATTTT	CASSNEFLTSGNTIYF
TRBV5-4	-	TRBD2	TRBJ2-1	TGTGCCAGCAGCTCCGGACTAGCGGCCTACAATGAGCAGTTCTTC	CASSSGLAAYNEQFF
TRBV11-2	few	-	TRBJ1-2	TGTGCCAGCAGCTCCATCCGGGACGGATATGGCTACACCTTC	CASSSIRDGYGYTF
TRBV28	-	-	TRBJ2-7	TGTGCCACCGCGGCGCACGGGTTAACCTACGAGCAGTACTTC	CATAAHGLTYEQYF
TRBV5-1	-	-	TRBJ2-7	TGCGCCAGCAGCTTGGTTGGCTATTCTGGCGAGCAGTACTTC	CASSLVGYSGEQYF
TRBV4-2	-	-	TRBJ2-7	TGTGCCAGCAGCCAAGACACAGAGTACGAGCAGTACTTC	CASSQDTEYEQYF
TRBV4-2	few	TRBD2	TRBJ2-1	TGTGCCAGCAGCCCTATTACTAGCGGGGGGTACAATGAGCAGTTCTTC	CASSPITSGGYNEQFF
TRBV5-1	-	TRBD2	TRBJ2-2	TGCGCCAGCAGCTTGCTCGGACTAGCGGGGGGGTCGACCACCGGGGAGCTGTTTTTT	CASSLLGLAGGSTTGELFF
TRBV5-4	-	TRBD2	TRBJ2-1	TGTGCCAGCAGCCAGAGTAGCGGGGGCTCCTACAATGAGCAGTTCTTC	CASSQSSGGSYNEQFF
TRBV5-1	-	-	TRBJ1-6	TGCGCCAGCAGAGAATCACAGGGCCTGGGTGGGACACCCCTCCACTTT	CASRESQGLGGTPLHF
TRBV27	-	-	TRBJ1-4	TGTGCCAGCAGTTTACGGCAGGATGCAGTGGCAACTAATGAAAAACTGTTTTTT	CASSLRQDAVATNEKLFF
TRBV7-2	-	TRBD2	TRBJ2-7	TGTGCCAGCAGCTTAGGGCGGGAGCTAACCTACGAGCAGTACTTC	CASSLGRELTYEQYF
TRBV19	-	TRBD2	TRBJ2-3	TGTGCCAGTAGTACCGGACTAGCGGGGCTGACAGATACGCAGTATTTT	CASSTGLAGLTDTQYF
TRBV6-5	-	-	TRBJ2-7	TGTGCCAGCAGTGCCCCCCGCGAGCAGTACTTC	CASSAPREQYF
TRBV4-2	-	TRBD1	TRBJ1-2	TGTGCCAGCAGCCCGACAACCGGGACAGGGATCTATGGCTACACCTTC	CASSPTTGTGIYGYTF
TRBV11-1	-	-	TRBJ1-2	TGTGCCAGCAGCAAAACCGGACAGAACGCTCGCACCTTC	CASSKTGQNARTF
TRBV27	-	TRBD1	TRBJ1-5	TGTGCCAGCAAGATGGGACAGAAGAATCAGCCCCAGCATTTT	CASKMGQKNQPQHF
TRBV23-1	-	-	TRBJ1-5	TGCGCCAGCAGCCTACCGGTTCATAATCAGCCCCAGCATTTT	CASSLPVHNQPQHF
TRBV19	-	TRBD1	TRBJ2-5	TGTGCCAGTAGTATAGACTCGGACAGGGCAGAGACCCAGTACTTC	CASSIDSDRAETQYF
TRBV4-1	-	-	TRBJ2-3	TGCGCCAGCAGAAGTCGCAGAGGTAGGGATACGCAGTATTTT	CASRSRRGRDTQYF
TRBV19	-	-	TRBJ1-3	TGTGCCAGTAGTCCAGTGAGCTCTGGAAACACCATATATTTT	CASSPVSSGNTIYF
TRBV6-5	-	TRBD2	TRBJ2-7	TGTGCCAGCAGCCTACTAGCGGGAGGGTACGAGCAGTACTTC	CASSLLAGGYEQYF
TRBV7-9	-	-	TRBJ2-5	TGTGCCAGCAGCCCCGCTTGGGGCCAAGAGACCCAGTACTTC	CASSPAWGQETQYF
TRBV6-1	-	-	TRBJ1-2	TGTGCCAGCAGTCTTGGGCGGCAGTATGGCTACACCTTC	CASSLGRQYGYTF
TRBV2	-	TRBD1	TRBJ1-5	TGTGCCAGCCGTACAGGGGCGGTTTCGGGCAATCAGCCCCAGCATTTT	CASRTGAVSGNQPQHF
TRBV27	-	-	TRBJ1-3	TGTGCCAGCGCAGAGTCTACAAAGCCTGGAAACACCATATATTTT	CASAESTKPGNTIYF
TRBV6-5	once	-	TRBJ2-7	TGTGCCATCGCGGCCTATCAGGGGATCGAGCAGTACTTC	CAIAAYQGIEQYF
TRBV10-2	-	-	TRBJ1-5	TGCGCCAGCAGTGAGTGGAAGGGTAGCAATCAGCCCCAGCATTTT	CASSEWKGSNQPQHF
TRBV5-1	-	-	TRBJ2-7	TGCGCCAGCAGCTTGGCCGAGCAGTACTTC	CASSLAEQYF
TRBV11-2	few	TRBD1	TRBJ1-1	TGTGCCAGCAGTTCTCGGACAGGGGGGATCACTGAAGCTTTCTTT	CASSSRTGGITEAFF
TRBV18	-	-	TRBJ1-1	TGTGCCAGCTCAGTGTCGCATCTTGGCACTGAAGCTTTCTTT	CASSVSHLGTEAFF
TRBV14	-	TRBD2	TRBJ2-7	TGTGCCAGCAGCCCTTCTGTAACTAGCGGAATTTCCTACGAGCAGTACTTC	CASSPSVTSGISYEQYF
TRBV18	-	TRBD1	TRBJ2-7	TGTGCCAGCTCACCGACAGGGGTGGAGGAGCAGTACTTC	CASSPTGVEEQYF
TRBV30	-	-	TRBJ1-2	TGTGCCGGGGGACGGTCTAACTATGGCTACACCTTC	CAGGRSNYGYTF
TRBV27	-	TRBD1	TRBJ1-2	TGTGCCAGCAGTCTCAACCAGAGACAGGGGGGCTATGGCTACACCTTC	CASSLNQRQGGYGYTF